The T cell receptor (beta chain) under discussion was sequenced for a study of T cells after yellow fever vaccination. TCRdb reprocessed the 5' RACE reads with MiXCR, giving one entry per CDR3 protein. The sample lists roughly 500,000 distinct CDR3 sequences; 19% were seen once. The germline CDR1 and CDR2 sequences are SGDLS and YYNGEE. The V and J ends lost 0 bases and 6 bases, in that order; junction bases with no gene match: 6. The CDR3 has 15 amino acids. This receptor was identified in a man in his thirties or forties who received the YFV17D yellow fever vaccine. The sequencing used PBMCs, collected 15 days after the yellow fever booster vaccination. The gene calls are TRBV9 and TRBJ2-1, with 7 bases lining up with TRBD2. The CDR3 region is CASSVGGGATNEQFF. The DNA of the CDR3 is TGTGCCAGCAGCGTAGGGGGGGGAGCGACCAATGAGCAGTTCTTC.